The clone carrying this T cell receptor (beta chain) was counted at least ten times. Its target is not known. Researchers used genomic DNA as the template to profile TCR beta VDJ and CDR3. TCRdb re-derived calls from the reads in MiXCR, one entry per CDR3 protein. In the table there are some 150,000 distinct CDR3 sequences, around 48% of which are singletons. The data are from a study of CD8+CD57+ T cells in acquired aplastic anemia. Study-wide background: Mean yield of DNA from sorted CD4+ and CD8+ cells was approximately 3 ug. Whole-study findings and limits: No significant patient-versus-control difference appeared in CD8+ Simpson's diversity. Comparison of patients with controls identified around 28 shared CD8+ CDR3 sequences.

With 0 bases removed from V and 1 base from J, the gap between germline ends came to 13 bases. The CDR3 spans 16 residues. CDR1 is SGHRS and CDR2 is YFSETQ in the germline V gene. Sequencing involved patients with CD8+CD57+ cell expansion previously shown by flow cytometry. Severe acquired aplastic anemia was present in all patients. The sample comprised sorted CD4+, CD8+, or CD8+CD57+ T cells (not recorded which) from PBMCs. This sequence joins TRBV5-1 and TRBJ1-2; D is perhaps TRBD1 (6 bases). This sequence originates from a human donor with aplastic anemia. Written as DNA, the CDR3 is TGCGCCAGCAGCTTGGTTGGGCAGGGGAATAACTATGGCTACACCTTC. Encoded protein: CASSLVGQGNNYGYTF. Drawing the rest from reference TRBV5-1 and TRBJ1-2, the complete variable domain is KAGVTQTPRYLIKTRGQQVTLSCSPISGHRSVSWYQQTPGQGLQFLFEYFSETQRNKGNFPGRFSGRQFSNSRSEMNVSTLELGDSALYLCASSLVGQGNNYGYTFGSGTRLTVV.